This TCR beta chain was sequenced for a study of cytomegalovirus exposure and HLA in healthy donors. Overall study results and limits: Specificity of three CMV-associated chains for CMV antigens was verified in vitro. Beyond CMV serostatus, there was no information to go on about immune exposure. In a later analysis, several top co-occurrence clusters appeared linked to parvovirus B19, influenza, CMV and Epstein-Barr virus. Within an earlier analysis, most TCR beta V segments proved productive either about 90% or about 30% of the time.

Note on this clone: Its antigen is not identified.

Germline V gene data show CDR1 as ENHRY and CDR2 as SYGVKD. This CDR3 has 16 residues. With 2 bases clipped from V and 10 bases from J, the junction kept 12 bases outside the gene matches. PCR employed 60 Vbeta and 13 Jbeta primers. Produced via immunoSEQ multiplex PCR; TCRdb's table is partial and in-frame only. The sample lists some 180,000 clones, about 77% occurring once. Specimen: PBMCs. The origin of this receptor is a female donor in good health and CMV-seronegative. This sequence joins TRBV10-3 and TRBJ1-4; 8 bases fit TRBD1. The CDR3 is CAISEPSADRAAKLFF. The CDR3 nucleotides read TGTGCCATCAGTGAGCCAAGTGCGGACAGGGCCGCAAAACTGTTTTTT.